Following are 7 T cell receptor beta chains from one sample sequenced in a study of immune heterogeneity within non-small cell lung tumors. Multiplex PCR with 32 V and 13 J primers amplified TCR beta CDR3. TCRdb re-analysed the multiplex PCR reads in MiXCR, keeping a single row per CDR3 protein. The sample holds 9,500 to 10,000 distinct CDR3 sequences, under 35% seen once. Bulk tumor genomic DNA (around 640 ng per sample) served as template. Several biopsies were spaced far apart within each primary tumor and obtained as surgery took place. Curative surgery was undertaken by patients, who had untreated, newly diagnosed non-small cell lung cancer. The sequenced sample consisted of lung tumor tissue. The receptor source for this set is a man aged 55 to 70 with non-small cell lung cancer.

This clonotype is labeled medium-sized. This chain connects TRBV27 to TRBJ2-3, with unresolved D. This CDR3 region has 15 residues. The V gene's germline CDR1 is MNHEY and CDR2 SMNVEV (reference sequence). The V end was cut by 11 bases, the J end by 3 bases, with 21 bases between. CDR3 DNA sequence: TGTGCCGGTTTCAGGCTACCTAGTGGGACAGATACGCAGTATTTT. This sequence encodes CAGFRLPSGTDTQYF.

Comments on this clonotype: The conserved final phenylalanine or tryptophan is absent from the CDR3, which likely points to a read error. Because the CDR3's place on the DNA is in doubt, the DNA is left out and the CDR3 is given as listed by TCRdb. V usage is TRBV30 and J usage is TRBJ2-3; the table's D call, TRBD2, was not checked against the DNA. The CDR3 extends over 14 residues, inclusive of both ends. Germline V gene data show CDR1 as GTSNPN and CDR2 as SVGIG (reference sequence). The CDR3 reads CAWDRRTDEQYFGP.

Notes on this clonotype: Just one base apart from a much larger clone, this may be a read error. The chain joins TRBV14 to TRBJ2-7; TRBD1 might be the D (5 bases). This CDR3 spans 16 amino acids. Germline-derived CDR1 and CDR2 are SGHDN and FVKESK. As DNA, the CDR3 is TGTGCCGGCAGCCAAGGGTTCAGGGTTAATCTTTACGAGCAGTACTTC. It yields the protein CAGSQGFRVNLYEQYF.

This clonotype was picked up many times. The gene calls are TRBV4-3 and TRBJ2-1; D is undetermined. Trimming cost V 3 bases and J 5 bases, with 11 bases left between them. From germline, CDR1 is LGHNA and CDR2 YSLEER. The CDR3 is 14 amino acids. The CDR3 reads CASSQDIRDNEQFF. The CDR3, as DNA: TGCGCCAGCAGCCAGGATATCCGGGACAATGAGCAGTTCTTC.

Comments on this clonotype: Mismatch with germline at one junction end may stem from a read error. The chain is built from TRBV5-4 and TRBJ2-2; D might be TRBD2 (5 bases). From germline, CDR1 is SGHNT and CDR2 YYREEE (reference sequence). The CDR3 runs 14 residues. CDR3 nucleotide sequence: TGTGCCAGCAGCTTAGAGGTGAACACCGGGGATCTGTTTTTT. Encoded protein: CASSLEVNTGDLFF.

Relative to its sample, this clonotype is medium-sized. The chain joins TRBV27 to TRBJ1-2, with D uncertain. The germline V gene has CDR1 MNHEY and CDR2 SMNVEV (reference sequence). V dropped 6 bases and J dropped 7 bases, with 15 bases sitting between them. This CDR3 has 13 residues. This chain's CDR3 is CASSWGTGFGYTF. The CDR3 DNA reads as TGTGCCAGCAGCTGGGGTACGGGGTTTGGCTACACCTTC.

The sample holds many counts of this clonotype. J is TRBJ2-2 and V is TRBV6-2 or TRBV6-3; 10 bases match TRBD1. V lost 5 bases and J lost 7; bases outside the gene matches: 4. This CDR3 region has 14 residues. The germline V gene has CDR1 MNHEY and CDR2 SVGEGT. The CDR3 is CASSTTGGNGELFF. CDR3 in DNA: TGTGCCAGCAGTACGACAGGGGGCAACGGGGAGCTGTTTTTT.